A single sample gave rise to the 14 T cell receptor beta chains below, sequenced in a study of CD8+CD57+ T cells in acquired aplastic anemia. Genomic DNA, serving as template, underwent TCR beta VDJ and CDR3 profiling. TCRdb independently ran MiXCR on the reads; one entry per CDR3 protein. In the table there are about 120,000 distinct CDR3 sequences, 55% to 70% of which are singletons. Sequencing involved patients with CD8+CD57+ cell expansion previously shown by flow cytometry. The sample was sorted CD4+, CD8+, or CD8+CD57+ T cells (not recorded which) from PBMCs. The source of these receptors is a human donor with aplastic anemia.

Comments on this clonotype: The germline gene is not matched at one end of the junction; a read error may be the cause. The chain is built from TRBV20-1 and TRBJ2-3, with D perhaps matching TRBD2 (5 bases). The CDR3 is 14 amino acids. Germline loops: CDR1 DFQATT, CDR2 SNEGSKA (reference sequence). The CDR3 DNA follows: TGCAGTGCTAGAGTCGTGGGGAGCACAGACACGCAGTATTTT. Translating gives CSARVVGSTDTQYF.

This clonotype was detected ten times or more. The J gene is TRBJ1-2, the V gene TRBV6-5; a possible D gene is TRBD1 (6 bases). Germline lookup yields CDR1 MNHEY and CDR2 SVGAGI. V lost 4 bases to trimming and J lost 2 bases, with 8 bases between them. CDR3 length: 13 residues. The CDR3 DNA follows: TGTGCCAGCAGTTTGAGGGGGAACTATGGCTACACCTTC. Its translation: CASSLRGNYGYTF.

The chain carries TRBV28 and TRBJ2-7; D is perhaps TRBD1 (5 bases). The germline V gene has CDR1 MDHEN and CDR2 SYDVKM. This CDR3 has 13 residues. Trimming pared 3 bases from V and 4 bases from J, leaving 10 bases between. CDR3 amino acids: CASSFRGLYEQYF. CDR3 nucleotide sequence: TGTGCCAGCAGTTTTAGGGGATTATACGAGCAGTACTTC. Drawing the rest from reference TRBV28 and TRBJ2-7, the complete variable domain is DVKVTQSSRYLVKRTGEKVFLECVQDMDHENMFWYRQDPGLGLRLIYFSYDVKMKEKGDIPEGYSVSREKKERFSLILESASTNQTSMYLCASSFRGLYEQYFGPGTRLTVT.

The rearrangement uses TRBV24-1 and TRBJ1-2; 8 bases are shared with TRBD1. The CDR3 is made up of 16 amino acids. V dropped 4 bases and J dropped 4; count of bases not matched to a gene: 10. Germline V lookup: CDR1 KGHDR, CDR2 SFDVKD. Here the CDR3 DNA reads TGTGCCACCAGTGACCGGACAGGGATGACACCCTATGGCTACACCTTC. Its translation: CATSDRTGMTPYGYTF.

The chain uses TRBV7-8 and TRBJ2-5; D is unresolved. Germline CDR1 and CDR2: SGHVS and FQNEAQ. The CDR3 length is 14 residues. Deletions cut 5 bases from V and 0 bases from J, with 10 bases between. CDR3: CASSPGRNQETQYF. The CDR3 nucleotides are TGTGCCAGCAGCCCCGGACGGAACCAAGAGACCCAGTACTTC.

This chain joins TRBV19 and TRBJ1-3, with no clear D. Trimming removed 5 bases at V and 0 bases at J, with 11 bases between. This CDR3 has 15 residues. Looked up from germline, CDR1 is LNHDA and CDR2 is SQIVND (reference sequence). The CDR3 bases are TGTGCCAGTAGTTCTCTCTCTCCCTCTGGAAACACCATATATTTT. It specifies CASSSLSPSGNTIYF.

The CDR3 DNA reads TGTGCCACCAGCAGGCAAACTAGCGGGAGTAGCACAGATACGCAGTATTTT. It encodes CATSRQTSGSSTDTQYF. The chain carries TRBV15 and TRBJ2-3; 11 bases agree with TRBD2. The CDR3 sequence is 17 residues long. CDR1 and CDR2 (germline): LNHNV, YYDKDF (reference sequence). Trimming removed 3 bases from V and 0 bases from J; junction bases left unmatched: 5.

The chain employs TRBV2 and TRBJ1-2; 8 bases fit TRBD1. The CDR3 consists of 16 residues. J gave up 0 bases and V 4 bases, and 7 bases lay outside the gene matches. The germline V gene has CDR1 SNHLY and CDR2 FYNNEI. CDR3 sequence: CASSGLGQGPNYGYTF. DNA of the CDR3: TGTGCCAGCAGTGGACTAGGACAGGGTCCTAACTATGGCTACACCTTC.

This clonotype was seen more than once but under ten times. The chain combines TRBV29-1 with TRBJ2-7, with D possibly being TRBD1 (6 bases). V was pared by 3 bases and J by 3 bases, with 9 bases between. Germline CDR1 and CDR2: SQVTM and ANQGSEA. This CDR3 region has 12 residues. CDR3 sequence reads: CSVDRGDYEQYF. The CDR3 coding sequence is TGCAGCGTTGACAGGGGTGACTACGAGCAGTACTTC.

Points on this clonotype: The germline gene is not matched at one end of the junction; a read error may be the cause. The CDR3 protein is CASSLSGTHQETQYF. In DNA form, the CDR3 reads TGTGCCAGCAGTCTATCCGGGACACACCAAGAGACCCAGTACTTC. The V and J genes are TRBV27 and TRBJ2-5; weak D call: TRBD1 (6 bases). The germline V gene has CDR1 MNHEY and CDR2 SMNVEV (reference sequence). The CDR3 runs 15 residues.

The CDR3 spells CATGSTRTVRSTEAFF. The CDR3 DNA is TGTGCCACCGGATCCACGCGGACGGTAAGGTCCACTGAAGCTTTCTTT. The chain carries TRBV15 and TRBJ1-1, with D unclear. This CDR3 comprises 16 residues. Trimming removed 8 bases from V and 4 bases from J, with 23 bases in between. The germline V gene has CDR1 LNHNV and CDR2 YYDKDF (reference sequence).

This clonotype was seen a handful of times. The gene calls are TRBV7-9 and TRBJ1-6; D may be TRBD1 (5 bases). Germline V gene data show CDR1 as SEHNR and CDR2 as FQNEAQ (reference sequence). The germline V and J ends were trimmed by 4 bases and 8 bases, with 12 bases remaining between them. The CDR3 covers 14 residues. CDR3 residues: CASSSIPTDSPLHF. The CDR3, as DNA: TGTGCCAGCAGCTCCATCCCGACAGATTCACCCCTCCACTTT.

This chain links TRBV24-1 with TRBJ1-3; a weak D match, TRBD1 (5 bases). In germline, CDR1 is KGHDR, CDR2 SFDVKD. The CDR3 spans 16 residues. V was trimmed by 5 bases and J by 0 bases, leaving 13 bases between them. The CDR3, as DNA: TGTGCCACCAGTGCGGGAGAGGGGATCTCTGGAAACACCATATATTTT. This sequence encodes CATSAGEGISGNTIYF.

This sequence joins TRBV2 and TRBJ2-2, with TRBD2 matching over 9 bases. Unmatched junction bases numbered 10, after V lost 8 bases and J lost 6 bases. Germline V CDR1 and CDR2: SNHLY, FYNNEI. The CDR3 spans 15 residues. The CDR3 reads CASATGTSRSGELFF. The CDR3 DNA follows: TGTGCCAGCGCAACCGGGACTAGCCGTTCCGGGGAGCTGTTTTTT. Together with reference TRBV2 and TRBJ2-2, the CDR3 gives the full variable domain: EPEVTQTPSHQVTQMGQEVILRCVPISNHLYFYWYRQILGQKVEFLVSFYNNEISEKSEIFDDQFSVERPDGSNFTLKIRSTKLEDSAMYFCASATGTSRSGELFFGEGSRLTVL.